Given below is one T cell receptor (beta chain) in context. What it binds is not known. The source of the sample is a study of OX40 agonist ivuxolimab in advanced cancers. Study-level information: Patients received the agonistic anti-OX40 (CD134) antibody ivuxolimab. Participants, approximately 81% male, averaged approximately 65 years of age, ranging from about 23 to 80. Eligibility admitted prior anti-PD-1, anti-PD-L1 or anti-CTLA-4 therapy; 35% to 40% had some. The study, taken as a whole, reports: Dosing at 0.1 to 3.0 mg/kg was accompanied by clonal expansion of CD4+ and CD8+ blood T cells by week 6.

V was clipped by 1 base and J by 2 bases, with 21 bases between them. The germline V gene encodes CDR1 KGHSH and CDR2 LQKENI. CDR3 length: 19 amino acids. Using immunoSEQ multiplex PCR, the repertoire was profiled, and TCRdb retains in-frame clones only, with some absent. The sample records around 61,000 clones, around 84% being singletons. The chain has TRBV18 and TRBJ2-4; the D is unclear. The TCR sequence derives from an adult with an advanced solid tumor such as melanoma, head and neck, liver or kidney cancer. The starting material was CD4+ or CD8+ T cells sorted from blood, obtained in a trial of the OX40 agonist ivuxolimab. The CDR3 here is CASSPLSYSRSRTKNIQYF. The DNA for the CDR3 is TGTGCCAGCTCACCACTTAGCTACAGCCGGAGTAGAACCAAAAACATTCAGTACTTC.